Listed below are T cell receptor beta chains from one sample, sequenced in a study of response to subunit inactivated influenza vaccine. TCRdb re-analysed the RT-PCR reads in MiXCR, keeping a single row per CDR3 protein. Of roughly 500,000 distinct CDR3 sequences in the sample, roughly 25% were seen once. Separately, the same data were catalogued under a study of T cells expressing NK-cell markers.

Sequencing was performed on CD4+ T cells sorted from PBMCs, taken about 12 days after vaccination. Source of these receptors: a man aged 50-60 years who received an inactivated influenza vaccine. Both conserved end residues are part of each CDR3. A D gene is named only where the DNA matches it firmly. Where a row states a size, it is once, few, many or the class of an expanded clone; other rows omit it.

J gene,clone size,D gene,V gene,CDR3 DNA,CDR3 protein
TRBJ2-2,few,NA,TRBV5-1,TGCGCCAGCAGGCGAGGGGGGTCGGCCGGGGAGCTGTTTTTT,CASRRGGSAGELFF
TRBJ2-3,many,TRBD1,TRBV4-2,TGTGCCAGCAGCCCGGACAGGGCCACAGATACGCAGTATTTT,CASSPDRATDTQYF
TRBJ2-3,NA,TRBD2,TRBV15,TGTGCCACCAGCAGACGCGGGGGGGGCACAGATACGCAGTATTTT,CATSRRGGGTDTQYF
TRBJ2-7,NA,NA,TRBV7-8,TGTGCCAGCAGCTTAGTGTGGCCTAGCTACGAGCAGTACTTC,CASSLVWPSYEQYF
TRBJ2-2,NA,NA,TRBV6-1,TGTGCCAGCTCGGGTTGGGGGGACGGGGAGCTGTTTTTT,CASSGWGDGELFF
TRBJ1-5,NA,NA,TRBV3-1,TGTGCCAGCAGCCAAGGGGTAGATGGGCCCCAGCATTTT,CASSQGVDGPQHF
TRBJ2-4,NA,TRBD2,TRBV25-1,TGTGCCAGCAGTGAATCGATAGCGGGAGCCAAAAACATTCAGTACTTC,CASSESIAGAKNIQYF
TRBJ2-7,NA,NA,TRBV29-1,TGCAGCGTTCGAATCGTTTTCGAGCAGTACTTC,CSVRIVFEQYF
TRBJ1-2,once,NA,TRBV28,TGTGCCACCGGGAAGGGGGTGGTTGGCTACACCTTC,CATGKGVVGYTF
TRBJ2-7,NA,NA,TRBV28,TGTGCCAGCAAACGGGTCGTGGGCGGTTACGAGCAGTACTTC,CASKRVVGGYEQYF
TRBJ2-7,many,NA,TRBV7-2,TGTGCCAGCAGCTTAGGGCAGGGTTGGATCTACGAGCAGTACTTC,CASSLGQGWIYEQYF
TRBJ1-6,NA,TRBD1,TRBV12-3/TRBV12-4,TGTGCCAGCAGAGCGACAGGGAGATTCTATAATTCACCCCTCCACTTT,CASRATGRFYNSPLHF
TRBJ2-2,few,NA,TRBV6-2/TRBV6-3,TGTGCCAGCAGTTTCTCTAGGGTGATGAGCACCGGGGAGCTGTTTTTT,CASSFSRVMSTGELFF
TRBJ1-6,many,NA,TRBV7-2,TGTGCCAGCAGCCCCCTCGGGCTATCCCCCCTCCACTTT,CASSPLGLSPLHF
TRBJ2-4,NA,TRBD1,TRBV9,TGTGCCAGCAGCGCCGCCGCGGGGACAGGGGGCGCTACCAAAAACATTCAGTACTTC,CASSAAAGTGGATKNIQYF
TRBJ2-3,many,NA,TRBV24-1,TGTGCCACCAGTGAGTCCAGGGATACAGATACGCAGTATTTT,CATSESRDTDTQYF
TRBJ2-6,NA,TRBD2,TRBV30,TGTGCCTGGAGTGTCCGGCTAGCGGGAATCTCTGGGGCCAACGTCCTGACTTTC,CAWSVRLAGISGANVLTF
TRBJ2-1,few,TRBD2,TRBV12-3/TRBV12-4,TGTGCCAGCAGTTTTCCTAGCGGGGTCAATGAGCAGTTCTTC,CASSFPSGVNEQFF
TRBJ2-7,many,NA,TRBV7-2,TGTGCCAGCAGCTTAGAAACTGGGGCCTACGAGCAGTACTTC,CASSLETGAYEQYF
TRBJ1-1,few,TRBD1,TRBV4-1,TGCGCCAGCAGCCAAACAACAGGGGGCAACACTGAAGCTTTCTTT,CASSQTTGGNTEAFF
TRBJ2-4,few,TRBD1,TRBV28,TGTGCCAGCAGGACCGGGACAGAAAACATTCAGTACTTC,CASRTGTENIQYF
TRBJ2-1,NA,NA,TRBV9,TGTGCCAGCAGCGTAGCTGGAGAGGGTTACAATGAGCAGTTCTTC,CASSVAGEGYNEQFF
TRBJ2-2,few,NA,TRBV3-1,TGTGCCAGCAGCGGGATTAACACCGGGGAGCTGTTTTTT,CASSGINTGELFF
TRBJ1-2,NA,NA,TRBV7-7,TGTGCCAGCAGCCCATTGGACAGCGACAACTATGGCTACACCTTC,CASSPLDSDNYGYTF
TRBJ2-7,NA,NA,TRBV20-1,TGCAGTGCTAGCCGGGACACCTCCTACGAGCAGTACTTC,CSASRDTSYEQYF
TRBJ2-1,NA,TRBD1,TRBV15,TGTGCCACCGACAGGGACTACAATGAGCAGTTCTTC,CATDRDYNEQFF
TRBJ2-7,few,NA,TRBV18,TGTGCCAGCTCACTGGCCCTCATGGTAGGTCAGGGCCCATCGAGCTCCTACGAGCAGTACTTC,CASSLALMVGQGPSSSYEQYF
TRBJ2-5,few,NA,TRBV29-1,TGCAGCGTTGAGGTGACAGGAGGAGGGGAGACCCAGTACTTC,CSVEVTGGGETQYF
TRBJ2-5,few,NA,TRBV24-1,TGTGCCACCAGTGCCTCGACTGAGATTCAAGAGACCCAGTACTTC,CATSASTEIQETQYF
TRBJ2-4,NA,NA,TRBV3-1,TGTGCCAGCAGCCAAGAATCCCACATTCAGTACTTC,CASSQESHIQYF
TRBJ1-1,few,TRBD1,TRBV12-5,TGTGCTAGTGGATCGGGACAGGGGGCTGAGTTCGAAGCTTTCTTT,CASGSGQGAEFEAFF
TRBJ2-5,few,TRBD2,TRBV5-1,TGCGCCAGCAGTTCCAAGAGGACTAGCGGTATTCCGCCAGAGACCCAGTACTTC,CASSSKRTSGIPPETQYF
TRBJ2-7,few,TRBD1,TRBV20-1,TGCAGTGCTAGCTCCCGGGACAGGGTATCCTACGAGCAGTACTTC,CSASSRDRVSYEQYF
TRBJ2-6,NA,TRBD1,TRBV5-1,TGCGCCAGCAGCTTGCAGGGGGCGAGGGCCAACGTCCTGACTTTC,CASSLQGARANVLTF
TRBJ1-5,NA,NA,TRBV24-1,TGTGCCACCAGTGATGGAGGGCGAGGCAATCAGCCCCAGCATTTT,CATSDGGRGNQPQHF
TRBJ2-6,few,TRBD1,TRBV18,TGTGCCAGCTCACCCGGGACAGGGGCTGGGGCCAACGTCCTGACTTTC,CASSPGTGAGANVLTF
TRBJ2-3,NA,NA,TRBV5-5,TGTGCCAGCAGCTCCGACCATGATACGCAGTATTTT,CASSSDHDTQYF
TRBJ2-3,NA,TRBD2,TRBV4-2,TGTGCCAGCAGCCGAGGACTAGCGGGAGATACAGATACGCAGTATTTT,CASSRGLAGDTDTQYF
TRBJ1-1,NA,NA,TRBV4-3,TGCGCCAGCAGCCAAGATTACACCCTACCAGCCGAAGCTTTCTTT,CASSQDYTLPAEAFF
TRBJ2-5,NA,NA,TRBV9,TGTGCCAGCAGCCTTGGACTAAATCAAGAGACCCAGTACTTC,CASSLGLNQETQYF
TRBJ2-3,few,NA,TRBV12-3/TRBV12-4,TGTGCCAGCAGTTTAGTCCAGGGACGGACAGATACGCAGTATTTT,CASSLVQGRTDTQYF
TRBJ2-3,NA,TRBD2,TRBV20-1,TGCAGTGCTAGAATCGCGGGAGTGACAACGGCCCTACATACGCAGTATTTT,CSARIAGVTTALHTQYF
TRBJ2-4,few,NA,TRBV7-2,TGTGCCAGCAGTCGGGACGGGGGTCCGAACATTCAGTACTTC,CASSRDGGPNIQYF
TRBJ1-2,NA,NA,TRBV20-1,TGCAGTGCTAGTCGCGGGGGCGCCCGAGGCTACACCTTC,CSASRGGARGYTF
TRBJ2-3,NA,NA,TRBV25-1,TGTGCCAGCAGTGAATATAAAGGGAAGGAGACAGATACGCAGTATTTT,CASSEYKGKETDTQYF
TRBJ2-7,NA,NA,TRBV5-1,TGCGCCAGCAGAGAAACGGGGGGCAACTACGAGCAGTACTTC,CASRETGGNYEQYF
TRBJ2-2,NA,TRBD1,TRBV29-1,TGCAGCGTGACGGACAGGGCGAGCGGGGAGCTGTTTTTT,CSVTDRASGELFF
TRBJ1-1,many,NA,TRBV29-1,TGCAGCGTCGCCGGGACACCGAACACTGAAGCTTTCTTT,CSVAGTPNTEAFF
TRBJ1-1,few,NA,TRBV20-1,TGCAGTGCTAGAGATGGCCGGACCTCTATGAACACTGAAGCTTTCTTT,CSARDGRTSMNTEAFF
TRBJ2-2,NA,NA,TRBV24-1,TGTGCCACCAGTGAGGCGGCAGGGGCCCGAACCGGGGAGCTGTTTTTT,CATSEAAGARTGELFF
TRBJ1-2,NA,NA,TRBV11-2,TGTGCCAGCAGCTTTTCGGGGGCGGTTGGCTACACCTTC,CASSFSGAVGYTF
TRBJ2-3,few,NA,TRBV7-2,TGTGCCAGCAGCTTAACGATAACAGATACGCAGTATTTT,CASSLTITDTQYF
TRBJ1-6,once,TRBD1,TRBV7-9,TGTGCCAGCAGCGGGGAGGACAGGCATTCACCCCTCCACTTT,CASSGEDRHSPLHF